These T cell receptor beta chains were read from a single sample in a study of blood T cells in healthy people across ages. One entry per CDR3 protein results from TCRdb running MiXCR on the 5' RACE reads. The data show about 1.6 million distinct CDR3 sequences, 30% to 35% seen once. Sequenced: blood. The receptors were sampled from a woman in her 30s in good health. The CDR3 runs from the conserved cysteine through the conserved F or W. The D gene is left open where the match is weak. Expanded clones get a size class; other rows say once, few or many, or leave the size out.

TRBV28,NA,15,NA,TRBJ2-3,TGTGCCAGCAGTTTATTAGGGAGCAGGCCAGATACGCAGTATTTT,CASSLLGSRPDTQYF
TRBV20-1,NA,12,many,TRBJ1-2,TGCAGTGCTAGGGGCCTCCTCTATGGCTACACCTTC,CSARGLLYGYTF
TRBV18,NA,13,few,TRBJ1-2,TGTGCCAGCTCACCAGGGATTCGGTATGGCTACACCTTC,CASSPGIRYGYTF
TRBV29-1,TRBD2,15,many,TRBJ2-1,TGCAGCTCCTCTGATACCGGGACTAGCGGAAATGAGCAGTTCTTC,CSSSDTGTSGNEQFF
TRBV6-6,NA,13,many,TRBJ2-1,TGTGCCAGCAGTTACTCGAATGGGAATGAGCAGTTCTTC,CASSYSNGNEQFF
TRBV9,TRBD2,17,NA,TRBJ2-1,TGTGCCAGCAGCGGGGGGGGAGGCGGGCTAGTTAAGAATGAGCAGTTCTTC,CASSGGGGGLVKNEQFF
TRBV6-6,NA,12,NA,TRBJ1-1,TGTGCCAGCAGGCTTGCGGACACTGAAGCTTTCTTT,CASRLADTEAFF
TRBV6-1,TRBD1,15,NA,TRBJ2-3,TGTGCCAGCAGCCTCCGGGACAGTGGCACAGATACGCAGTATTTT,CASSLRDSGTDTQYF
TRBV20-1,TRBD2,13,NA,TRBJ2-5,TGCAGTGCTATAAGCAGCGGGAGGGAGACCCAGTACTTC,CSAISSGRETQYF
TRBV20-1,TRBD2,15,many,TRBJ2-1,TGCAGTGCCCCTATCGGGGGGGCGATCTACAATGAGCAGTTCTTC,CSAPIGGAIYNEQFF
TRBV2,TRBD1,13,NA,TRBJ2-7,TGTGCCGGCATTGGGCAGGGGGCGTACGAGCAGTACTTC,CAGIGQGAYEQYF
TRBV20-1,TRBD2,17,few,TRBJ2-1,TGCAGTGCTAGAGATAAAGATGGCGGGAGGTCGGGGAATGAGCAGTTCTTC,CSARDKDGGRSGNEQFF
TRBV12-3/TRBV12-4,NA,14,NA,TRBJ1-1,TGTGCCAGCAGTCCACAGGGAGGAATCACTGAAGCTTTCTTT,CASSPQGGITEAFF
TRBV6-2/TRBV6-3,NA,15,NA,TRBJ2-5,TGTGCCAGCAGTCACAACGTGGGGGGCCCAGAGACCCAGTACTTC,CASSHNVGGPETQYF
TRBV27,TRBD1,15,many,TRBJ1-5,TGCGCCAGCAGCCCTGGGACAGGTAGCAATCAGCCCCAGCATTTT,CASSPGTGSNQPQHF
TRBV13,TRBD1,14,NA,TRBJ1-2,TGTGCCAGCAGAGGGACAGGTTCCGGTTATGGCTACACCTTC,CASRGTGSGYGYTF
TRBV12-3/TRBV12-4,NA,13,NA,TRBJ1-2,TGTGCCAGCAGTAGTGGATCGTACTATGGCTACACCTTC,CASSSGSYYGYTF
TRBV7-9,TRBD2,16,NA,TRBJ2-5,TGTGCCAGCAGCTTAGCTGCGGTTAGCGGGAATGATGAGCAGTACTTC,CASSLAAVSGNDEQYF
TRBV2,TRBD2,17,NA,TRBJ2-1,TGTGCCAGCAGTGAAAGGGGACTAGCTATGGGCTTGAATGAGCAGTTCTTC,CASSERGLAMGLNEQFF
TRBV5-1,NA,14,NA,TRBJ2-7,TGCGCCAGCAGTCTAGCGCGGTCCTACAATGAGCAGTACTTC,CASSLARSYNEQYF
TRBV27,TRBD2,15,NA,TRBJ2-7,TGTGCCAGCAGTCTTAGCGGGAGGCCCTCCTACGAGCAGTACTTC,CASSLSGRPSYEQYF
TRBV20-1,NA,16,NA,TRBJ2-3,TGCAGTGCAACAAGGGGCTTCGGCTTTAGCACAGATACGCAGTATTTT,CSATRGFGFSTDTQYF
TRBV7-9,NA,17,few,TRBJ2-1,TGTGCCAGCAGCGCCAATTCTAGGGATCGGTCCTACAATGAGCAGTTCTTC,CASSANSRDRSYNEQFF
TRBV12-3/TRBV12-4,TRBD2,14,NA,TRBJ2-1,TGTGCCAGCAGCCCAGGGGCGGGGGGGGGCGAGCAGTTCTTC,CASSPGAGGGEQFF
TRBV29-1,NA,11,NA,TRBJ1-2,TGCAGCGGGAGGGGGGGCTATGGCTACACCTTC,CSGRGGYGYTF
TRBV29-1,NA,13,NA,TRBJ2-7,TGCAGCGTTGAAGATGGGAACCCCTACGAGCAGTACTTC,CSVEDGNPYEQYF
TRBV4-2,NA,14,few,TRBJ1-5,TGTGCCAGCAGCCAAAACATCGGCAATCAGCCCCAGCATTTT,CASSQNIGNQPQHF
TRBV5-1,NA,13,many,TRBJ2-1,TGCGCCAGCAGCTTGGGACAGTTTGATGAGCAGTTCTTC,CASSLGQFDEQFF
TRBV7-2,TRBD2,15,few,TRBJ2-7,TGTGCCAGCAGCTTAGCGCTAGCGGGGGGCCTAAGGCAGTACTTC,CASSLALAGGLRQYF
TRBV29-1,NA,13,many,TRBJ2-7,TGCAGCGTTGTAGGCAGGTACTCCTACGAGCAGTACTTC,CSVVGRYSYEQYF
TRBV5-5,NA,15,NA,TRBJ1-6,TGTGCCAGCAGCTTGGGCGTTCACCGAAATTCACCCCTCCACTTT,CASSLGVHRNSPLHF
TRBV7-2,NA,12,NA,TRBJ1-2,TGTGCCAGCAGCTTACATTTTAATGGCTACACCTTC,CASSLHFNGYTF
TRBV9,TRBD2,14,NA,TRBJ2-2,TGTGCCAGCAGCGGTAGCGGGATTGTGGGGGAGCTGTTTTTT,CASSGSGIVGELFF
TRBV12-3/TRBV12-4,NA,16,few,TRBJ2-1,TGTGCCAGCATCAAAGGACGGTCGAGCTCCTACAATGAGCAGTTCTTC,CASIKGRSSSYNEQFF
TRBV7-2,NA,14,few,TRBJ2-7,TGTGCCAGCAGCTTAGAGGGGGGCCCCTTCGAGCAGTACTTC,CASSLEGGPFEQYF
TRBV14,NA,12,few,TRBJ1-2,TGTGCCAGCAGCCAATACCCGGGAAAGTACACCTTC,CASSQYPGKYTF
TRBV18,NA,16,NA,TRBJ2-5,TGTGCCAGCTCACCGGGCCAGGGGTTTTACCAAGAGACCCAGTACTTC,CASSPGQGFYQETQYF
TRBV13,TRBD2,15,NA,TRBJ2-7,TGTGCCAGCAGCCCTTTTGGCAGCGGGAGGTACGAGCAGTACTTC,CASSPFGSGRYEQYF
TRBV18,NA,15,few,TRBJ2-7,TGTGCCAGCTCACCAGACCGTCATGCAGGCTACGAGCAGTACTTC,CASSPDRHAGYEQYF
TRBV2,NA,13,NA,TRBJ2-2,TGTGCCAGACAAAGCAGTAGGTTCGGGGAGCTGTTTTTT,CARQSSRFGELFF
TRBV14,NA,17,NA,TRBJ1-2,TGTGCCAGCAGCCAAGACCGGTACCCGACGGGGGGCCATGGCTACACCTTC,CASSQDRYPTGGHGYTF
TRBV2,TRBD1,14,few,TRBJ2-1,TGTGCCAGCAAAGACAGGGTCGTATACAATGAGCAGTTCTTC,CASKDRVVYNEQFF
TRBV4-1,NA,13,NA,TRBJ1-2,TGCGCCAGCAGCCAGGGGCGGGATATTGGCTACACCTTC,CASSQGRDIGYTF
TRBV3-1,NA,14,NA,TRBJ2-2,TGTGCCAGCAGCCAAGATAGGCCGTCCGGGGAGCTGTTTTTT,CASSQDRPSGELFF
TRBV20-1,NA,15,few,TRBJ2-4,TGCAGTGCTAGGGAAGGGTTGTCAGCCAAAAACATTCAGTACTTC,CSAREGLSAKNIQYF
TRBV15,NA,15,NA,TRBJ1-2,TGTGCCACCAGCAGAAGGGCGTCCGACGGCTATGGCTACACCTTC,CATSRRASDGYGYTF